This is a list of T cell receptor beta chains from one sample in a study of blood T cell repertoires in COVID-19. Sequencing used immunoSEQ multiplex PCR; TCRdb keeps in-frame clones, though not all of them. This table has some 250,000 clones, roughly 80% appearing once. Sequencing was carried out using peripheral blood. The receptors were sampled from a woman in her sixties or seventies with active or convalescent COVID-19. Both conserved end residues are part of each CDR3. A D gene is named only where the DNA matches it firmly. Some rows have no size entry. The others give once, few or many, or a class for an expanded clone.

clone_size d_call j_call v_call cdr3_nt cdr3_aa
. . TRBJ2-7 TRBV2 TGTGCCAGCATTAGCCTCCGGAACCCCTACGAGCAGTACTTC CASISLRNPYEQYF
. TRBD1 TRBJ1-2 TRBV6-5 TGTGCCAGTCTGGACAGGGGCTATGGCTACACCTTC CASLDRGYGYTF
few TRBD1 TRBJ1-2 TRBV2 TGTGCCAGCACCGGGGACAGCTCTAACTATGGCTACACCTTC CASTGDSSNYGYTF
. . TRBJ1-6 TRBV12-5 TGTGCTAGTGGCTCAGGGCAGTCACCCCTCCACTTT CASGSGQSPLHF
once . TRBJ1-5 TRBV19 TGTGCCAGTAGTCGGGGGGCCTATAGCAATCAGCCCCAGCATTTT CASSRGAYSNQPQHF
. TRBD1 TRBJ1-6 TRBV19 TGTGCCAGTAGTGGGGACAGGGGGCACAATTCACCCCTCCACTTT CASSGDRGHNSPLHF
. . TRBJ2-5 TRBV5-5 TGTGCCAGCAGCTTGGGGGAAGCTCGGACACAAGAGACCCAGTACTTC CASSLGEARTQETQYF
few TRBD1 TRBJ2-2 TRBV19 TGTGCCAGTACCGGAGTCCGGACAGGGATAGAGCTGTTTTTT CASTGVRTGIELFF
. TRBD1 TRBJ1-1 TRBV5-1 TGCGCCAGCAGCTTGGCCCCAGGGGGCAGGAGCACTGAAGCTTTCTTT CASSLAPGGRSTEAFF
. TRBD1 TRBJ1-1 TRBV18 TGTGCCAGCGGCGCAGGGGGGAACACTGAAGCTTTCTTT CASGAGGNTEAFF
. . TRBJ1-2 TRBV9 TGTGCCAGCAACTCTCTCAGGGTTTCGGATGGCTACACCTTC CASNSLRVSDGYTF
. . TRBJ2-3 TRBV12-3/TRBV12-4 TGTGCCAGCAGACAAGCAGCGGGAGATACGCAGTATTTT CASRQAAGDTQYF
. . TRBJ2-7 TRBV9 TGTGCCAGCAGCGTAGGAGGGGGGGTCGGCGAGCAGTACTTC CASSVGGGVGEQYF
. . TRBJ1-4 TRBV6-5 TGTGCCAGCAGTCCCCGGGGGTTTGTTAATGAAAAACTGTTTTTT CASSPRGFVNEKLFF
. . TRBJ1-5 TRBV19 TGTGCCAGTACTTGGCAGTACAATCAGCCCCAGCATTTT CASTWQYNQPQHF
. TRBD1 TRBJ1-4 TRBV19 TGTGCCAGTCAGGGGGACAGGGGGCCGGATGAAAAACTGTTTTTT CASQGDRGPDEKLFF
. . TRBJ1-6 TRBV7-8 TGTGCCAGCAGCTTAGCGCGGGCAGGCGCCAATTCACCCCTCCACTTT CASSLARAGANSPLHF
. TRBD2 TRBJ2-7 TRBV5-1 TGCGCCAGCAGCTGGGAGGGCACCTACGAGCAGTACTTC CASSWEGTYEQYF
. TRBD1 TRBJ2-2 TRBV27 TGTGCCAGCAGTCGACAGGGGGGTTGGACCGGGGAGCTGTTTTTT CASSRQGGWTGELFF
. . TRBJ1-1 TRBV5-1 TGCGCCAGCAGCTTGGGGAATCCAGGGACAGAAGCTTTCTTT CASSLGNPGTEAFF
few TRBD1 TRBJ2-7 TRBV27 TGTGCCAGCAGTTCCAGGACAGGGGTCTACGAGCAGTACTTC CASSSRTGVYEQYF
. TRBD1 TRBJ1-2 TRBV6-1 TGTGCCAGCAGTGGCCGCTCGTATGGACAGGGAAGAAACTATGGCTACACCTTC CASSGRSYGQGRNYGYTF
few . TRBJ1-3 TRBV28 TGTGCCAGCAGTCTCCTAGGGGCTGGCGGAAACACCATATATTTT CASSLLGAGGNTIYF
. TRBD1 TRBJ1-1 TRBV27 TGTGCCAGCAGCTCCCCGGGACAGAGGGATCGGGACACTGAAGCTTTCTTT CASSSPGQRDRDTEAFF
few . TRBJ2-3 TRBV19 TGTGCCAGTAGCCGGGGACACCAAGGTGGGGATACGCAGTATTTT CASSRGHQGGDTQYF
. TRBD2 TRBJ2-2 TRBV2 TGTGCCAGCAGTTCCGCCCGACTAGCGGGGGGAAGCTACACCGGGGAGCTGTTTTTT CASSSARLAGGSYTGELFF
. . TRBJ2-3 TRBV5-1 TGCGCCAGCAGCTTGGAGGGACAACTTAGCACAGATACGCAGTATTTT CASSLEGQLSTDTQYF
. TRBD2 TRBJ2-1 TRBV10-2 TGCGCCAGCAGTGATTTGGGGACTAGCATCCCCGAGCAGTTCTTC CASSDLGTSIPEQFF
. . TRBJ1-2 TRBV14 TGTGCCAGCAGCCAGGGGGGTACCTATGGCTACACCTTC CASSQGGTYGYTF
once . TRBJ2-5 TRBV28 TGTGCCAGCAGTCGGACAGCACGCCCAGAGACCCAGTACTTC CASSRTARPETQYF
. . TRBJ2-7 TRBV9 TGTGCCAGCAGCCCATCAGGGGTGCTAACCTACGAGCAGTACTTC CASSPSGVLTYEQYF
. TRBD2 TRBJ2-2 TRBV7-2 TGTGCCAGCAGCTTAGCGCTGGGACTAGCGGGGGCCCGGGGAACCGGGGAGCTGTTTTTT CASSLALGLAGARGTGELFF
. . TRBJ2-3 TRBV9 TGTGCCAGCAGCCGGGACTCCGCTGCGCAGTATTTT CASSRDSAAQYF
. . TRBJ1-3 TRBV9 TGTGCCAGCAGCGCCAGATCCTCTGGAAACACCATATATTTT CASSARSSGNTIYF
. TRBD1 TRBJ2-2 TRBV9 TGTGCCAGCAGCGTAGGGGATAACAGGGGGCCGAACACCGGGGAGCTGTTTTTT CASSVGDNRGPNTGELFF
. TRBD1 TRBJ1-2 TRBV5-5 TGTGCCAGCAGCTTGGACGGGACAGGGGTGGTTGGCTACACCTTC CASSLDGTGVVGYTF
. TRBD2 TRBJ2-1 TRBV30 TGTGCCTGGAGCATAACCCTAGCGGGCAGGGATGAGCAGTTCTTC CAWSITLAGRDEQFF
once . TRBJ1-1 TRBV9 TGTGCCAGCAGCTCAGGGGATTTGAACACTGAAGCTTTCTTT CASSSGDLNTEAFF
. . TRBJ1-2 TRBV20-1 TGCAGTGCTAGTAGTCCAGGGGACTACTCTAACTATGGCTACACCTTC CSASSPGDYSNYGYTF